These 25 T cell receptor beta chains share one sample of origin, sequenced in a study of shared clonotypes between healthy human individuals. Sequencing used immunoSEQ multiplex PCR; TCRdb keeps in-frame clones, though not all of them. The sample has around 700,000 clones, 55% to 75% seen once. The sample comprised memory CD4+ T cells sorted from blood. Described subset: CD45RA-negative fraction. The receptors were sampled from a woman in her twenties or thirties in good health.

This clone came up a few times. V is TRBV6-5 and J is TRBJ1-3, with D maybe TRBD1 (5 bases). V was pared by 4 bases and J by 0 bases, with 13 bases between. Germline loops: CDR1 MNHEY, CDR2 SVGAGI. The CDR3 is made up of 16 amino acids. The CDR3 DNA sequence: TGTGCCAGCAGTTTTGGGGCGGGATACTCTGGAAACACCATATATTTT. Its protein product is CASSFGAGYSGNTIYF.

The chain carries TRBV13 and TRBJ2-5; 7 bases map to TRBD1. V lost 1 base and J lost 7; bases outside the gene matches: 9. The CDR3 contains 15 residues. Germline CDR1 and CDR2: PRHDT and FYEKMQ (reference sequence). For the CDR3, the DNA is TGTGCCAGCAGCTTAGAACAGGGGACCTTCGGGACCCAGTACTTC. Protein sequence: CASSLEQGTFGTQYF.

The V call is TRBV27, the J call TRBJ2-1; D may be TRBD2 (6 bases). Trimming took off 6 bases at V and 4 bases at J, with 16 bases between the two ends. This CDR3 has 15 amino acids. The germline gives CDR1 MNHEY, CDR2 SMNVEV (reference sequence). In nucleotides, the CDR3 is TGTGCCAGCAGCCCGACTAGTGGCCTATACAATGAGCAGTTCTTC. This translates into CASSPTSGLYNEQFF.

The chain is built from TRBV6-1 and TRBJ1-2; D not resolved. V lost 0 bases and J lost 6, with 14 bases in between. CDR1 MNHNS and CDR2 SASEGT come from the germline V gene. This CDR3 spans 15 amino acids. CDR3 DNA sequence: TGTGCCAGCAGTGAAGCGGCGGCCCAAGCGCATGGCTACACCTTC. Its protein product is CASSEAAAQAHGYTF.

The chain employs TRBV5-1 and TRBJ2-1; D may be TRBD1 or TRBD2 (5 bases each). CDR3 length equals 16 residues. V dropped 5 bases and J dropped 6 bases, with 21 bases sitting between them. CDR1 and CDR2 (germline): SGHRS, YFSETQ. The CDR3 loop is CASRPTWTIGSNEQFF. In nucleotides, the CDR3 is TGCGCCAGCAGGCCAACCTGGACAATAGGGAGCAATGAGCAGTTCTTC.

The genes are TRBV2 and TRBJ2-1; the D is unclear. Germline CDR1 SNHLY, CDR2 FYNNEI. CDR3 length: 13 amino acids. Trimming removed 2 bases from V and 7 bases from J, with 9 bases in between. CDR3 sequence reads: CASSENPVNEQFF. CDR3 DNA sequence: TGTGCCAGCAGTGAAAATCCGGTGAATGAGCAGTTCTTC.

This chain links TRBV2 with TRBJ1-4; a possible D gene is TRBD1 (6 bases). The CDR3 extends over 16 amino acids. Per the germline V gene, CDR1 is SNHLY and CDR2 is FYNNEI. The germline V and J ends were trimmed by 0 bases and 5 bases, with 13 bases remaining between them. The chain's CDR3 is CASSEAATGWNEKLFF. Here the CDR3 DNA reads TGTGCCAGCAGTGAAGCGGCGACAGGCTGGAATGAAAAACTGTTTTTT.

The V gene is TRBV6-5, the J gene TRBJ2-7; the D gene could be TRBD1 or TRBD2 (6 bases each). The germline V and J ends were trimmed by 5 bases and 6 bases, with 11 bases remaining between them. The CDR3 totals 12 residues. CDR1 is MNHEY, CDR2 SVGAGI, per germline. CDR3 sequence (DNA): TGTGCCAGCAGTAGGGGGGTCGGCGAGCAGTACTTC. This encodes CASSRGVGEQYF.

This clone has just one count. V is TRBV5-1 and J is TRBJ1-1, with TRBD1 as a possible D gene (5 bases). Germline V lookup: CDR1 SGHRS, CDR2 YFSETQ. The CDR3 contains 14 residues. Trimming shortened V by 4 bases and J by 5 bases, and 15 bases separated the two germline ends. CDR3 bases: TGCGCCAGCAGCCCAATGGCAGGGTCGACTGAAGCTTTCTTT. This codes for CASSPMAGSTEAFF.

This chain joins TRBV20-1 and TRBJ1-2; a weak D match, TRBD1 (6 bases). This CDR3 is 11 amino acids long. Germline V lookup: CDR1 DFQATT, CDR2 SNEGSKA (reference sequence). Trimming left V 2 bases short and J 8 bases short, with 9 bases between. The DNA of the CDR3 is TGCAGTGCTAGACCCGGGGGCGGCTACACCTTC. It is translated as CSARPGGGYTF.

The chain recombines TRBV10-3 with TRBJ2-3; D may be TRBD1 (5 bases). CDR1 is ENHRY, CDR2 SYGVKD, per germline. The CDR3 extends over 16 amino acids. V dropped 3 bases and J dropped 1 base, with 14 bases sitting between them. The CDR3 DNA sequence: TGTGCCATCAGTGATCTAGGACAACTCGGCACAGATACGCAGTATTTT. Translating gives CAISDLGQLGTDTQYF.

This chain joins TRBV15 and TRBJ2-2; D is undetermined. The germline V gene encodes CDR1 LNHNV and CDR2 YYDKDF (reference sequence). The CDR3 is 13 amino acids. Trimming took 0 bases from V and 7 from J, leaving 6 bases between them. The CDR3 here is CATSRDLRGELFF. CDR3 DNA sequence: TGTGCCACCAGCAGAGATCTGCGCGGGGAGCTGTTTTTT.

The chain has TRBV11-3 and TRBJ1-1; D may be TRBD1 (5 bases). Germline lookup yields CDR1 SGHNT and CDR2 YENEEA. V was shortened by 5 bases and J by 6 bases, with 13 bases between the two germline ends. There are 13 residues in the CDR3. The CDR3 region is CASSHNLGAEAFF. The DNA for the CDR3 is TGTGCCAGCAGCCACAACCTGGGGGCTGAAGCTTTCTTT.

This rearrangement joins TRBV18 to TRBJ2-3; D perhaps matches TRBD1 (5 bases). The CDR3 consists of 17 residues. V lost 5 bases, J lost 0 bases, and 18 bases lay in between. CDR1 is KGHSH, CDR2 LQKENI, per germline. The CDR3 loop reads CASSTRTGERSTDTQYF. In nucleotides, the CDR3 is TGTGCCAGCTCAACAAGAACAGGCGAGCGAAGCACAGATACGCAGTATTTT. The full variable domain, with the rest looked up from reference TRBV18 and TRBJ2-3, is NAGVMQNPRHLVRRRGQEARLRCSPMKGHSHVYWYRQLPEEGLKFMVYLQKENIIDESGMPKERFSAEFPKEGPSILRIQQVVRGDSAAYFCASSTRTGERSTDTQYFGPGTRLTVL.

V and J are TRBV6-5 and TRBJ1-2; the D is unclear. CDR3 size: 14 residues. V lost 6 bases and J lost 1, with 12 bases in between. CDR1 MNHEY and CDR2 SVGAGI come from the germline V gene. CDR3 in DNA: TGTGCCAGCAGCAACATAGGCGGTAACTATGGCTACACCTTC. Translating it yields CASSNIGGNYGYTF.

The V call is TRBV5-1, the J call TRBJ2-7; 11 bases match TRBD1. Per germline, CDR1 SGHRS and CDR2 YFSETQ. The CDR3 is 19 amino acids. V lost 2 bases and J lost 2; bases outside the gene matches: 15. The CDR3 reads CASSFGAGTGGSFAYEQYF. The CDR3 DNA follows: TGCGCCAGCAGCTTTGGTGCCGGGACAGGGGGATCCTTCGCCTACGAGCAGTACTTC. Filled out from reference TRBV5-1 and TRBJ2-7, the complete variable domain reads KAGVTQTPRYLIKTRGQQVTLSCSPISGHRSVSWYQQTPGQGLQFLFEYFSETQRNKGNFPGRFSGRQFSNSRSEMNVSTLELGDSALYLCASSFGAGTGGSFAYEQYFGPGTRLTVT.

This chain joins TRBV27 and TRBJ2-7; 8 bases match TRBD2. The CDR3 totals 14 residues. Germline V CDR1 and CDR2: MNHEY, SMNVEV (reference sequence). V was clipped by 5 bases and J by 2 bases; unmatched bases: 5. CDR3 nucleotide sequence: TGTGCCAGCAGTCCGAGCGGGAGCCCCTACGAGCAGTACTTC. This sequence encodes CASSPSGSPYEQYF.

This clone was observed many times. The V call is TRBV6-1, the J call TRBJ1-5, with D maybe TRBD1 (5 bases). The CDR3 loop spans 15 amino acids. CDR1 is MNHNS, CDR2 SASEGT, per germline. V was pared by 5 bases and J by 4 bases, with 15 bases between. CDR3 DNA: TGTGCCAGCAGTTTGAGTCAGGGTCCGAATCAGCCCCAGCATTTT. Translating it yields CASSLSQGPNQPQHF.

CDR3 amino acids: CASSVRLEKLFF. As DNA, the CDR3 is TGTGCCAGCAGCGTACGATTGGAAAAACTGTTTTTT. J is TRBJ1-4 and V is TRBV9; D unresolved. The CDR3 length is 12 residues. V was pared by 1 base and J by 8 bases, with 6 bases between. Germline CDR1 is SGDLS and CDR2 is YYNGEE.

The chain carries TRBV6-1 and TRBJ2-7; no reliable D call. V dropped 4 bases and J dropped 3 bases, with 10 bases sitting between them. Germline values: CDR1 MNHNS, CDR2 SASEGT. This CDR3 is built from 13 residues. CDR3 loop: CASSVTGLYEQYF. The CDR3 nucleotides are TGTGCCAGCAGTGTAACTGGCCTCTACGAGCAGTACTTC.

The chain links TRBV10-3 to TRBJ2-2; 12 nucleotides agree with TRBD1. CDR3 length equals 16 residues. The trim removed 5 bases at V and 4 bases at J, leaving 5 bases unmatched. Germline values: CDR1 ENHRY, CDR2 SYGVKD. CDR3 in amino acids: CAISWGQGAGTGELFF. The CDR3 nucleotides are TGTGCCATCAGTTGGGGACAGGGGGCAGGCACCGGGGAGCTGTTTTTT.

The chain couples TRBV28 to TRBJ1-5; TRBD1 matches at 7 bases. V trimming: 7 bases; J trimming: 7 bases; junction bases outside the gene matches: 7. This CDR3 is 13 amino acids long. Germline CDR1 reads MDHEN; CDR2 reads SYDVKM. This CDR3 is CASINRGGQPQHF. The DNA for the CDR3 is TGTGCCAGCATCAACAGGGGCGGGCAGCCCCAGCATTTT.

This sequence joins TRBV28 and TRBJ1-2; TRBD1 matches at 7 bases. CDR3 size: 13 residues. CDR1 and CDR2 from the germline V gene are MDHEN and SYDVKM. J gave up 4 bases and V 6 bases, and 5 bases lay outside the gene matches. The CDR3 DNA reads as TGTGCCAGCAGCCGGACAGGTTTCTATGGCTACACCTTC. Protein sequence: CASSRTGFYGYTF.

This chain uses TRBV19 with TRBJ1-1; 7 bases match TRBD1. Germline V CDR1 and CDR2: LNHDA, SQIVND (reference sequence). CDR3 size: 13 residues. Trimming removed 6 bases from V and 5 bases from J; junction bases left unmatched: 6. The CDR3 is CASRITGETEAFF. The CDR3 DNA reads TGTGCCAGTAGGATAACAGGGGAAACTGAAGCTTTCTTT.

This clone was seen more than once but under ten times. This chain joins TRBV27 and TRBJ2-4; no firm D call. V gave up 3 bases and J gave up 0 bases, with 9 bases separating them. Germline V lookup: CDR1 MNHEY, CDR2 SMNVEV (reference sequence). The CDR3 is made up of 15 amino acids. The CDR3 region has the DNA TGTGCCAGCAGTTTCATTACGGAAGCCAAAAACATTCAGTACTTC. This gives the protein CASSFITEAKNIQYF.